This T cell receptor (beta chain) was recovered during a study of T cell responses to AZD1222 COVID-19 vaccine. Regarding the study as a whole: Clonal diversity was possibly underestimated, and white British individuals and females predominated among donors.

In its sample, this clone was seen once. The antigen is undetermined. TCRdb keeps only in-frame clones here, not all; method: immunoSEQ multiplex PCR. This repertoire shows about 150,000 clones, almost 95% found once; its top ten account for roughly 2.2%. The source was peripheral blood, collected on day 0 of AZD1222 vaccination. The TCR comes from an adult in good health.

CDR3 in amino acids: CASSPPGQGSGNEQFF. CDR3 DNA: TGTGCCAGCTCACCACCGGGACAGGGGTCTGGGAATGAGCAGTTCTTC. The chain links TRBV18 to TRBJ2-1; 10 nucleotides align to TRBD1. Germline trimming cut 0 bases from V and 7 bases from J; bases unmatched to any gene: 6. Germline V gene lookup returns CDR1 KGHSH and CDR2 LQKENI. CDR3 length equals 16 residues. Together with reference TRBV18 and TRBJ2-1, the CDR3 gives the full variable domain: NAGVMQNPRHLVRRRGQEARLRCSPMKGHSHVYWYRQLPEEGLKFMVYLQKENIIDESGMPKERFSAEFPKEGPSILRIQQVVRGDSAAYFCASSPPGQGSGNEQFFGPGTRLTVL.